Below are 7 T cell receptor beta chains sequenced from a single sample in a study of T cell changes during pregnancy in multiple sclerosis. Assay: immunoSEQ multiplex PCR; the TCRdb copy retains only in-frame clones and omits some. The data show 40,000 or so clones, 90% to 95% seen once. Sequenced here: CD4+ T cells from peripheral blood mononuclear cells, sampled in the third trimester of pregnancy. The receptor set was obtained from a female donor in good health, enrolled as a control in a pregnancy study.

The chain joins TRBV10-2 to TRBJ1-5; D unclear. Germline V gene sequence: CDR1 WSHSY, CDR2 SAAADI. The V gene lost 6 bases and the J gene lost 5 bases, with 11 bases spanning the gap. The CDR3 covers 13 residues. The CDR3 region is CASRVGSDQPQHF. The CDR3 nucleotides are TGCGCCAGCAGGGTTGGTTCAGATCAGCCCCAGCATTTT.

This sequence joins TRBV29-1 and TRBJ2-2; 11 positions match TRBD2. This CDR3 region has 15 residues. The trim removed 7 bases at V and 4 bases at J, leaving 8 bases unmatched. Germline CDR1 reads SQVTM; CDR2 reads ANQGSEA. CDR3 sequence: CSAMNSGRATGELFF. CDR3 sequence (DNA): TGCAGCGCTATGAATAGCGGGAGGGCCACCGGGGAGCTGTTTTTT.

This rearrangement joins TRBV5-1 to TRBJ2-1; D is possibly TRBD2 (5 bases). The CDR3 sequence is 16 residues long. V lost 5 bases to trimming and J lost 0 bases, with 15 bases between them. The germline V gene has CDR1 SGHRS and CDR2 YFSETQ. CDR3 in DNA: TGCGCCAGCAGGTTACTAGGCAGCTACTCCTACAATGAGCAGTTCTTC. Its protein is CASRLLGSYSYNEQFF.

This chain connects TRBV11-2 to TRBJ2-1, with 9 bases lining up with TRBD2. The germline gives CDR1 SGHAT, CDR2 FQNNGV. J was trimmed by 7 bases and V by 5 bases; bases with no gene match: 9. The CDR3 covers 15 residues. DNA for the CDR3: TGTGCCAGCAGCCAGGGACTAGCCGTCACAAATGAGCAGTTCTTC. This encodes CASSQGLAVTNEQFF.

The chain is built from TRBV7-7 and TRBJ2-3, with unresolved D. Looked up from germline, CDR1 is SSHAT and CDR2 is FNYEAQ (reference sequence). The CDR3 runs to 13 residues. CDR3 nucleotides: TGTGCTAGCTCCGCCAGCGGCACAGATACGCAGTATTTT. Protein: CASSASGTDTQYF.

The gene calls are TRBV29-1 and TRBJ1-2; D is undetermined. Germline V gene sequence: CDR1 SQVTM, CDR2 ANQGSEA. Trimming removed 7 bases from V and 7 bases from J, with 31 bases in between. This CDR3 is built from 17 residues. The CDR3 DNA reads TGCAGCGCTGACGTCTCTTCGAGGGCGCGAGGAGGATCTGGCTACACCTTC. It is translated as CSADVSSRARGGSGYTF.

J is TRBJ1-5 and V is TRBV19, with TRBD1 identical over 7 bases. The junction had 14 bases not matched to a gene; V was cut back by 6 bases and J by 6 bases. This CDR3 spans 16 amino acids. In germline, CDR1 is LNHDA, CDR2 SQIVND (reference sequence). The CDR3 DNA reads as TGTGCCAGTAGGGAACAGACAGGGTATCGGGGTCAGCCCCAGCATTTT. Translated: CASREQTGYRGQPQHF.